This section outlines one T cell receptor beta chain sequence together with its context. The entry originates in a study of shared clonotypes between healthy human individuals. TCRdb keeps only in-frame clones here, not all; method: immunoSEQ multiplex PCR. The repertoire holds about 510,000 clones, about 80% seen once, with approximately 12% in the top ten. Looked up from germline, CDR1 is SGHNT and CDR2 is YYREEE (reference sequence). The length of the CDR3 is 14 residues. Trimming removed 0 bases at V and 5 bases at J, with 11 bases between. The receptor was derived from a middle-aged woman in good health. Some clones in this sample may be carry-over from other donors' samples. Sequencing was done on a sample of PBMCs. The chain recombines TRBV5-4 with TRBJ1-2; a weak D match, TRBD1 (6 bases). For the CDR3, the DNA is TGTGCCAGCAGCTTGGACTCACAGGGTTATGGCTACACCTTC. Encoded protein: CASSLDSQGYGYTF.